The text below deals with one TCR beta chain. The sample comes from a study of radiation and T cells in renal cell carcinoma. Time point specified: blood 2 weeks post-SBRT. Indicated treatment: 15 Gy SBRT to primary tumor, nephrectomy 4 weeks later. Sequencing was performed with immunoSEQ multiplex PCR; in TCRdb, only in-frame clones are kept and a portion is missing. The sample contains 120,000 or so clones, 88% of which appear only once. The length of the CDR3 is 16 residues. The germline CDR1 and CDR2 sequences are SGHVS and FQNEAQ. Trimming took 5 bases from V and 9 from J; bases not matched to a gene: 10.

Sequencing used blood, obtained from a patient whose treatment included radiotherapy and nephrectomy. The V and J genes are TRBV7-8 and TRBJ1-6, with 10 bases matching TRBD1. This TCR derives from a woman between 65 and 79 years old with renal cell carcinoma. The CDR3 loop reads CASSIPAGQGSSPLHF. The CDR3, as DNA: TGTGCCAGCAGCATCCCCGCGGGACAGGGGAGTTCACCCCTCCACTTT.